This T cell receptor beta chain was recovered during a study of blood T cell repertoires in COVID-19. Trimming removed 8 bases from V and 4 bases from J, with 11 bases in between. Germline values: CDR1 SGHNT, CDR2 YENEEA. The CDR3 has 12 amino acids. Using immunoSEQ multiplex PCR, the repertoire was profiled, and TCRdb retains in-frame clones only, with some absent. The sample lists approximately 240,000 clones; over 80% were seen once. The chain joins TRBV11-3 to TRBJ1-1; no definite D call. Specimen: PBMCs or T cells enriched from blood (not recorded which). The clonotype comes from a woman aged 18 to 35 who had recovered from COVID-19. The CDR3 coding sequence is TGTGCCAGCTCCCGAGGAGGCACTGAAGCTTTCTTT. It translates to CASSRGGTEAFF.